This T cell receptor beta chain is from a study of blood T cell repertoires in COVID-19. Study-wide context: COVID-19 samples from acute and convalescent phases originated in the United States, Italy and Spain. From T cells, B-cell-depleted T cells, or PBMCs came the material, which was cDNA or gDNA.

As processed by the authors: Estimates of nucleated cell counts were drawn from the amplification of reference gene primers. Sequencing was performed with immunoSEQ multiplex PCR; in TCRdb, only in-frame clones are kept and a portion is missing. That table furnishes V, J and clone size, whereas the DNA furnished D and trimming. The sample records approximately 230,000 clones, 87% being singletons. The source is a man between 18 and 35 years old with active or convalescent COVID-19. Source material: peripheral blood.

The CDR3 spells CASSPSNEQFF. CDR3 DNA sequence: TGTGCCAGCTCACCGAGCAATGAGCAGTTCTTC. The V call is TRBV18, the J call TRBJ2-1; D is unresolved. This CDR3 comprises 11 residues. V was shortened by 3 bases and J by 6 bases, with 3 bases between the two germline ends. CDR1 and CDR2 (germline): KGHSH, LQKENI.